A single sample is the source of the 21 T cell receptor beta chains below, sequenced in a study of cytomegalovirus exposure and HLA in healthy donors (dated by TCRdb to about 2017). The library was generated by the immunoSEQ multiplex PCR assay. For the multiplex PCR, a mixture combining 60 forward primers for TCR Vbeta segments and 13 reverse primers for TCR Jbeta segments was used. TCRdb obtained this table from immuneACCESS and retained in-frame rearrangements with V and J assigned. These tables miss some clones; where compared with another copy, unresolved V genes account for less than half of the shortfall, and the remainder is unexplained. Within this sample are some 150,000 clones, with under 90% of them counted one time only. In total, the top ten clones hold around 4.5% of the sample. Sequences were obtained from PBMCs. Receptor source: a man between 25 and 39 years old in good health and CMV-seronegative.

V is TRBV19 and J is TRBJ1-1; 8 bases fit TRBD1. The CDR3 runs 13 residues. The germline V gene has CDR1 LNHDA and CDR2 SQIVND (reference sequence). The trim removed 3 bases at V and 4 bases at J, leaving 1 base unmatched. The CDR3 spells CASSIDRGTEAFF. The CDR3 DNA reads TGTGCCAGTAGTATTGACAGGGGCACTGAAGCTTTCTTT.

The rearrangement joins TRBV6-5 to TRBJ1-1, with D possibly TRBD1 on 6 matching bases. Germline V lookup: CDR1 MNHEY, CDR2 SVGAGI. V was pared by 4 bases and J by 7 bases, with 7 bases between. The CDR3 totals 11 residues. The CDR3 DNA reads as TGTGCCAGCAGTTCACAGGGTGAAGCTTTCTTT. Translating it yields CASSSQGEAFF.

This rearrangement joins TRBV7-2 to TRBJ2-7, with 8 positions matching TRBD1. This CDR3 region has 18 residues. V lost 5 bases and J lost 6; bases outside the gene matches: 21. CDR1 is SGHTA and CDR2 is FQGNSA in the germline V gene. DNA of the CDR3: TGTGCCAGCAGCCTTAGGACAGGGAAGGTCCGGTTGTTCGGCGAGCAGTACTTC. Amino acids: CASSLRTGKVRLFGEQYF.

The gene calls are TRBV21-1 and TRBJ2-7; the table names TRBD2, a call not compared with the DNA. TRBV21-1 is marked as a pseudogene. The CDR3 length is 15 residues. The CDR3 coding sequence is TGTGCCAGCAGCAAACACGGGGAGGGTTCCTACGAGCAGTACTTC. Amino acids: CASSKHGEGSYEQYF.

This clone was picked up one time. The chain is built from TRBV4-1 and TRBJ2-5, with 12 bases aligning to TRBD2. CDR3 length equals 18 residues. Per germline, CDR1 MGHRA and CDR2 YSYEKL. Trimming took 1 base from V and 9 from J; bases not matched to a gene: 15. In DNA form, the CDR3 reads TGCGCCAGCAGCCAAGTACTAGCGGGGGGCCGTCAGATCGGGGCCCAGTACTTC. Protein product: CASSQVLAGGRQIGAQYF.

CDR3 DNA: TGTGCCAGCGTTCGAGGGAGTGAGGATGAGCAGTTCTTC. Translated, it gives CASVRGSEDEQFF. The chain joins TRBV28 to TRBJ2-1, with D possibly matching TRBD2 (5 bases). CDR3 size: 13 residues. CDR1 is MDHEN and CDR2 is SYDVKM in the germline V gene. With 8 bases removed from V and 8 bases from J, the gap between germline ends came to 16 bases.

The chain's CDR3 is CATRQGYNEQFF. In DNA, the CDR3 is TGTGCCACCCGACAGGGTTACAATGAGCAGTTCTTC. This chain links TRBV15 with TRBJ2-1; TRBD1 agrees at 7 bases. J gave up 4 bases and V 8 bases, and 2 bases lay outside the gene matches. CDR3 size: 12 residues. Germline CDR1 LNHNV, CDR2 YYDKDF (reference sequence). The complete variable domain, with remaining parts taken from reference TRBV15 and TRBJ2-1, reads DAMVIQNPRYQVTQFGKPVTLSCSQTLNHNVMYWYQQKSSQAPKLLFHYYDKDFNNEADTPDNFQSRRPNTSFCFLDIRSPGLGDTAMYLCATRQGYNEQFFGPGTRLTVL.

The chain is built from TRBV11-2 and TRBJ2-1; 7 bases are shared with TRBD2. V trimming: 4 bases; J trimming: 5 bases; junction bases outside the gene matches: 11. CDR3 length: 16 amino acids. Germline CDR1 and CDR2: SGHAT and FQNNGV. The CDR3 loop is CASSSRVSSGNNEQFF. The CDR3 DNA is TGTGCCAGCAGCTCCCGCGTCTCTAGCGGTAACAATGAGCAGTTCTTC.

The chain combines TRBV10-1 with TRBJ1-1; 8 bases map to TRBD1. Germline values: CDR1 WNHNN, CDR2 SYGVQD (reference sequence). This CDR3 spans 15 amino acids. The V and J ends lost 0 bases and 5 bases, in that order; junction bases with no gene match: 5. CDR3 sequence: CASSESQGAGTEAFF. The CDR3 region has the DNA TGCGCCAGCAGTGAGTCGCAGGGGGCAGGGACTGAAGCTTTCTTT.

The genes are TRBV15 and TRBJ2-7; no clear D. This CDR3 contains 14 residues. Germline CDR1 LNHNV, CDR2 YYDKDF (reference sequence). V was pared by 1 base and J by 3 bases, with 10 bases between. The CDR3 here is CATSRGSNLYEQYF. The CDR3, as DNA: TGTGCCACCAGCAGAGGTAGCAACCTCTACGAGCAGTACTTC.

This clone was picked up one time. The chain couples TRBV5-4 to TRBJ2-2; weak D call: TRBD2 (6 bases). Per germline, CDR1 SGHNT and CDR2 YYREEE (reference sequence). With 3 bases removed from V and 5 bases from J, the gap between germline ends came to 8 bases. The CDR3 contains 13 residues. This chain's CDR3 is CASSWRGTGELFF. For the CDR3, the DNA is TGTGCCAGCAGCTGGAGGGGAACCGGGGAGCTGTTTTTT.

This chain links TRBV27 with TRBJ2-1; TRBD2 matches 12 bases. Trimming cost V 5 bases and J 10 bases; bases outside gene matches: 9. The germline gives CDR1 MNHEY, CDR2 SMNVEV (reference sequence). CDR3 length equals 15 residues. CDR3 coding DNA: TGTGCCAGCAGTCCTCCACTAGCGGGAGGACGGGAGCAGTTCTTC. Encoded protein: CASSPPLAGGREQFF.

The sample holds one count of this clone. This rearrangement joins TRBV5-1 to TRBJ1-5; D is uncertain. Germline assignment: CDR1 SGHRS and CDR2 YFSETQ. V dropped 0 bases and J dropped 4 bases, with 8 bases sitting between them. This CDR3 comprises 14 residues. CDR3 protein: CASSLEPSNQPQHF. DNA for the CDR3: TGCGCCAGCAGCTTGGAGCCCTCGAATCAGCCCCAGCATTTT. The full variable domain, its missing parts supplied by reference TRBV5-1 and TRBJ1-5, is KAGVTQTPRYLIKTRGQQVTLSCSPISGHRSVSWYQQTPGQGLQFLFEYFSETQRNKGNFPGRFSGRQFSNSRSEMNVSTLELGDSALYLCASSLEPSNQPQHFGDGTRLSIL.

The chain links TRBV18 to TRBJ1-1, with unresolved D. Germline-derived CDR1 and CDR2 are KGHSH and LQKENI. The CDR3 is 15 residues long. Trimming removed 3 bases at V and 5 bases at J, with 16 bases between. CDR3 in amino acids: CASSPRGLGGTEAFF. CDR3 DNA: TGTGCCAGCTCACCTCGGGGATTGGGAGGGACTGAAGCTTTCTTT.

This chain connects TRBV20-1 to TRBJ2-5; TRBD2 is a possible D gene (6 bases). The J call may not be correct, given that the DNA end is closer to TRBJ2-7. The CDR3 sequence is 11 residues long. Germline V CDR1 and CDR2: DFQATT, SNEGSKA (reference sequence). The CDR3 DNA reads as TGCAGTGCGACCTCTAGCGACGAGCAGTACTTC. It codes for CSATSSDEQYF.

The CDR3 protein is CASTKWGGQPQHF. CDR3 coding DNA: TGTGCCAGCACGAAATGGGGAGGTCAGCCCCAGCATTTT. The V gene is TRBV2, the J gene TRBJ1-5, with D unclear. The CDR3 has 13 amino acids. V lost 7 bases, J lost 6 bases, and 13 bases lay in between. CDR1 is SNHLY and CDR2 is FYNNEI in the germline V gene.

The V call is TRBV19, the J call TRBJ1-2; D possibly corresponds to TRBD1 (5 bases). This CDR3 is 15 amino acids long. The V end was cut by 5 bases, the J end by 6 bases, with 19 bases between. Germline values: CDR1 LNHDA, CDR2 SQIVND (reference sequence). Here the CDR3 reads CASSGGILRVDGYTF. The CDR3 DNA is TGTGCCAGTAGTGGGGGGATCCTTCGTGTTGATGGCTACACCTTC.

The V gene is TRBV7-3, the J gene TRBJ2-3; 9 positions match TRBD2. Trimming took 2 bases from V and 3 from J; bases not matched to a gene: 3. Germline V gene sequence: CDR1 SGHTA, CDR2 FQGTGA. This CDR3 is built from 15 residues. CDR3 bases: TGTGCCAGCAGCTTAGCTAGCGGGGCGACAGATACGCAGTATTTT. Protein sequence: CASSLASGATDTQYF.

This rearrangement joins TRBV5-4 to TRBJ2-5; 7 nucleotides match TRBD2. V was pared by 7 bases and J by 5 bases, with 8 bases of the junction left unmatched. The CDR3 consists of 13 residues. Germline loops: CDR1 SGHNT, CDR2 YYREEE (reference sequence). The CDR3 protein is CASELWGGETQYF. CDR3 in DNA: TGTGCCAGCGAGCTTTGGGGGGGGGAGACCCAGTACTTC.

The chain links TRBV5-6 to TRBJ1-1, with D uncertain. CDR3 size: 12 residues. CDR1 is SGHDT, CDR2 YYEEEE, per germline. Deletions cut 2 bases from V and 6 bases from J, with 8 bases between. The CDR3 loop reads CASSFLTSEAFF. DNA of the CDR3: TGTGCCAGCAGCTTCCTAACCTCTGAAGCTTTCTTT.

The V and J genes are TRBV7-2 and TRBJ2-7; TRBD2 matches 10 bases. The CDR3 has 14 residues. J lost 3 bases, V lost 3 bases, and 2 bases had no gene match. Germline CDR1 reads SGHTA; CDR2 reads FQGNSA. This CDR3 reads CASSFTSGVYEQYF. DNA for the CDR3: TGTGCCAGCAGCTTTACTAGCGGGGTCTACGAGCAGTACTTC.